These 9 T cell receptor beta chains were all obtained from the same sample, sequenced in a study of shared clonotypes between healthy human individuals. Clones were read by immunoSEQ multiplex PCR, and TCRdb kept only the in-frame ones, dropping some. The sample holds about 980,000 clones; 76% are singletons and the top ten take 1.5%. Source material: memory CD4+ T cells sorted from blood. This sample's subset: CD45RA-negative fraction. Source of these receptors: a man between 18 and 29 years old in good health.

This clone was counted at least ten times. The genes are TRBV5-4 and TRBJ2-5; D ambiguous. The ends were cut back, 1 base at V and 1 base at J, with 11 bases in the middle. Per germline, CDR1 SGHNT and CDR2 YYREEE (reference sequence). The CDR3 consists of 15 residues. CDR3 sequence: CASSLSFGRQETQYF. In DNA form, the CDR3 reads TGTGCCAGCAGCTTGTCCTTCGGGCGCCAAGAGACCCAGTACTTC.

The chain employs TRBV6-1 and TRBJ1-3, with D uncertain. V lost 3 bases and J 0 bases, leaving 9 bases between the germline ends. Germline CDR1 reads MNHNS; CDR2 reads SASEGT. This CDR3 comprises 15 residues. In nucleotides, the CDR3 is TGTGCCAGCAGTGATCGGCGTGACTCTGGAAACACCATATATTTT. This gives the protein CASSDRRDSGNTIYF.

The gene calls are TRBV7-8 and TRBJ2-7, with D tentatively TRBD2 (5 bases). The CDR3 runs to 14 residues. CDR1 and CDR2 from the germline V gene are SGHVS and FQNEAQ. V was shortened by 5 bases and J by 3 bases, with 14 bases between the two germline ends. The CDR3 is CASSPREGFYEQYF. The CDR3 coding sequence is TGTGCCAGCAGCCCTAGAGAGGGCTTCTACGAGCAGTACTTC.

This clone was observed once. Other DNA sequences of this sample code for an identical CDR3. This chain links TRBV30 with TRBJ2-3, with a tentative D call TRBD2 (6 bases). The CDR3 has 14 amino acids. CDR1 is GTSNPN and CDR2 is SVGIG in the germline V gene (reference sequence). V lost 0 bases, J lost 0 bases, and 7 bases lay in between. This CDR3 is CAWSVGGSTDTQYF. For the CDR3, the DNA is TGTGCCTGGAGTGTGGGGGGTAGCACAGATACGCAGTATTTT.

V is TRBV9 and J is TRBJ2-3; D unresolved. The germline V and J ends were trimmed by 0 bases and 1 base, with 12 bases remaining between them. Germline loops: CDR1 SGDLS, CDR2 YYNGEE. The CDR3 contains 16 residues. The CDR3 DNA follows: TGTGCCAGCAGCGTAGAAATTAGGACGGGCACAGATACGCAGTATTTT. Translating gives CASSVEIRTGTDTQYF.

Remarks on this clone: The identical CDR3 is also encoded by other nucleotide sequences in the sample. J is TRBJ1-1 and V is TRBV28; D may be TRBD1 (5 bases). The CDR3 length is 14 residues. CDR1 and CDR2 (germline): MDHEN, SYDVKM. Trimming took 5 bases from V and 0 from J, leaving 10 bases between them. The CDR3 DNA follows: TGTGCCAGCAGTCTCGGGGGAATGAACACTGAAGCTTTCTTT. This codes for CASSLGGMNTEAFF.

With regard to this clone: Other nucleotide sequences from this sample produce the same CDR3. The gene calls are TRBV5-1 and TRBJ2-7; 7 bases align to TRBD1. CDR3 length: 15 amino acids. V was pared by 0 bases and J by 0 bases, with 3 bases of the junction left unmatched. Germline V lookup: CDR1 SGHRS, CDR2 YFSETQ. Here the CDR3 reads CASSLGQGVSYEQYF. The CDR3 region has the DNA TGCGCCAGCAGCTTGGGGCAGGGGGTCTCCTACGAGCAGTACTTC.

This chain joins TRBV7-2 and TRBJ2-5; TRBD1 is a possible D gene (6 bases). The germline gives CDR1 SGHTA, CDR2 FQGNSA. The CDR3 consists of 12 residues. The V and J ends lost 5 bases and 4 bases respectively, with 8 bases between them. The CDR3 nucleotides are TGTGCCAGCAGCCGACAGGCAGAGACCCAGTACTTC. This translates into CASSRQAETQYF. Full variable domain (remainder filled in from reference TRBV7-2 and TRBJ2-5): GAGVSQSPSNKVTEKGKDVELRCDPISGHTALYWYRQSLGQGLEFLIYFQGNSAPDKSGLPSDRFSAERTGGSVSTLTIQRTQQEDSAVYLCASSRQAETQYFGPGTRLLVL.

The J gene is TRBJ1-6, the V gene TRBV2, with 9 bases aligning to TRBD1. Trimming at V came to 4 bases and at J to 8 bases, leaving 6 bases not matched to a gene. Germline V gene lookup returns CDR1 SNHLY and CDR2 FYNNEI. The CDR3 length is 15 residues. CDR3: CASSGSQGAHSPLHF. CDR3 bases: TGTGCCAGCAGTGGGTCACAGGGGGCGCATTCACCCCTCCACTTT.